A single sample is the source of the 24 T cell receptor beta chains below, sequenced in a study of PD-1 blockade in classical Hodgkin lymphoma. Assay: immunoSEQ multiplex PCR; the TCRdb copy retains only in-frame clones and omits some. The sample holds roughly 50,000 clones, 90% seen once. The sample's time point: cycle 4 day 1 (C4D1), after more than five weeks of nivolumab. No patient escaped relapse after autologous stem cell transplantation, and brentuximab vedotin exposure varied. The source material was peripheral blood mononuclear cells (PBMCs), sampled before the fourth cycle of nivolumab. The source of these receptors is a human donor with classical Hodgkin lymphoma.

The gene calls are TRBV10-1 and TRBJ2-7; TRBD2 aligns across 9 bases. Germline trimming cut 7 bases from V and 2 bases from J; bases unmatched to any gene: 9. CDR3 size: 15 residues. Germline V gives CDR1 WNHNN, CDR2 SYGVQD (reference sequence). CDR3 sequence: CASTLIAGAPYEQYF. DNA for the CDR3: TGCGCCAGCACTCTCATAGCGGGAGCCCCCTACGAGCAGTACTTC.

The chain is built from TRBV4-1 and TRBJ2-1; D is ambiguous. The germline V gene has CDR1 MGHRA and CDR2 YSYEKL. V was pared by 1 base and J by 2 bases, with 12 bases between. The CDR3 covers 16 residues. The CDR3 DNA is TGCGCCAGCAGCCAAGGATCGGCCACTGCCTACAATGAGCAGTTCTTC. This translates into CASSQGSATAYNEQFF.

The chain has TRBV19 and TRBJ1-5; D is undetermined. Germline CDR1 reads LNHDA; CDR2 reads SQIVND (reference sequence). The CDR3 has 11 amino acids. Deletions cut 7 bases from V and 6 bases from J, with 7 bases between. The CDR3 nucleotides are TGTGCCAGTAACGCGGGTCAGCCCCAGCATTTT. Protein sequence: CASNAGQPQHF.

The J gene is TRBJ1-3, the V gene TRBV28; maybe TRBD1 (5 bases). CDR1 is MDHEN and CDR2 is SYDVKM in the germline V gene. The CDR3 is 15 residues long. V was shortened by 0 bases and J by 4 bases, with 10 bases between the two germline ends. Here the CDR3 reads CASSLWEGPGNTIYF. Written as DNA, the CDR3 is TGTGCCAGCAGTTTATGGGAGGGGCCGGGAAACACCATATATTTT.

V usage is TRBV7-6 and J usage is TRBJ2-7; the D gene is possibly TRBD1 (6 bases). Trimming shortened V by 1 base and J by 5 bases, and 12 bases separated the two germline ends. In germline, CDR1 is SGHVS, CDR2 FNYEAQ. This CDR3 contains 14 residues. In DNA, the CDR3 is TGTGCCAGCAGCTTAGAAGTACAGGGTAACGAGCAGTACTTC. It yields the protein CASSLEVQGNEQYF.

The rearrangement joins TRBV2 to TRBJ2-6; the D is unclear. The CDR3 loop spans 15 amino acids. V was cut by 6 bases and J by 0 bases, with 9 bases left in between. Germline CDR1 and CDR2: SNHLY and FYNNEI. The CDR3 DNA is TGTGCCAGCAGGGTACTTAACTCTGGGGCCAACGTCCTGACTTTC. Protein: CASRVLNSGANVLTF.

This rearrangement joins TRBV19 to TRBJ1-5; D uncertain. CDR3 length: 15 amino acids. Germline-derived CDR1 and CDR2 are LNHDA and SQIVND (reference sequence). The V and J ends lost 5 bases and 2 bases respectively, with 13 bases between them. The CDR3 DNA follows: TGTGCCAGTAGTGACGCTGCGTGGGGCAATCAGCCCCAGCATTTT. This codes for CASSDAAWGNQPQHF. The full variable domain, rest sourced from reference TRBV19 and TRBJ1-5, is DGGITQSPKYLFRKEGQNVTLSCEQNLNHDAMYWYRQDPGQGLRLIYYSQIVNDFQKGDIAEGYSVSREKKESFPLTVTSAQKNPTAFYLCASSDAAWGNQPQHFGDGTRLSIL.

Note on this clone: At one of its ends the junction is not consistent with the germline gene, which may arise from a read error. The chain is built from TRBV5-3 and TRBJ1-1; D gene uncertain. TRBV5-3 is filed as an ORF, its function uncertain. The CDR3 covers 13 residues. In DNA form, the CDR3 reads TGTGCCAGCAGCTTTATTGTGAACACTGAAGCTTTCTTT. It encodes CASSFIVNTEAFF.

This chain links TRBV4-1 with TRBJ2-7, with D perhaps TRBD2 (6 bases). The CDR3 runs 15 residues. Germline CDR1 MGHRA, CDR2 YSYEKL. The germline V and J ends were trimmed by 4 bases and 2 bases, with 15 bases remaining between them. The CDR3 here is CASSLRDSNPYEQYF. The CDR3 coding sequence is TGCGCCAGCAGCCTCCGGGACTCCAACCCCTACGAGCAGTACTTC.

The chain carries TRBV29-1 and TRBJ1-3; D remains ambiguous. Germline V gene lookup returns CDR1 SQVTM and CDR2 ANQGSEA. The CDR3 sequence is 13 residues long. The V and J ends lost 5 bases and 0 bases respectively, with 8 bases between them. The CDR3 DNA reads TGCAGCGTTTTGAGTAACTCTGGAAACACCATATATTTT. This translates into CSVLSNSGNTIYF.

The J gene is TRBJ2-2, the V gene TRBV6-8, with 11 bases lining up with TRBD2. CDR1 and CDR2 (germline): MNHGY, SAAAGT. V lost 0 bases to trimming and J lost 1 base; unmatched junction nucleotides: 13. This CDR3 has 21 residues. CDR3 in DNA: TGTGCCAGCAGTTACTCAGGGCTAGCGGGAGGACCGAACCTGAACACCGGGGAGCTGTTTTTT. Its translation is CASSYSGLAGGPNLNTGELFF.

CDR3 nucleotide sequence: TGTGCCAGCAGCTTAGACATGCGGGGGACGGGCACCGGGGAGCTGTTTTTT. Protein: CASSLDMRGTGTGELFF. The chain carries TRBV7-6 and TRBJ2-2; 7 nucleotides agree with TRBD2. Losses at the gene ends were 1 base for V and 4 bases for J; bases not matched to a gene: 9. The CDR3 runs 17 residues. From germline, CDR1 is SGHVS and CDR2 FNYEAQ.

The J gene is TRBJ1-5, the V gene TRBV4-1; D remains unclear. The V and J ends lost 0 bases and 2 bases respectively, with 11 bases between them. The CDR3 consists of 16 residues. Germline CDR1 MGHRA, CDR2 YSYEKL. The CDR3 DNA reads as TGCGCCAGCAGCCAAGATTTAGGGTGGGGCAATCAGCCCCAGCATTTT. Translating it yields CASSQDLGWGNQPQHF.

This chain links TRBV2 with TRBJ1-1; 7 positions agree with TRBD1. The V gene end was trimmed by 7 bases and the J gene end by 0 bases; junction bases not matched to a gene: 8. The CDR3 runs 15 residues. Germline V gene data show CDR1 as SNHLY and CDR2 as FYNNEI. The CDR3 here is CASTPRGTVNTEAFF. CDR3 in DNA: TGTGCCAGCACCCCAAGGGGGACAGTGAACACTGAAGCTTTCTTT. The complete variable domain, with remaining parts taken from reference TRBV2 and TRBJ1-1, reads EPEVTQTPSHQVTQMGQEVILRCVPISNHLYFYWYRQILGQKVEFLVSFYNNEISEKSEIFDDQFSVERPDGSNFTLKIRSTKLEDSAMYFCASTPRGTVNTEAFFGQGTRLTVV.

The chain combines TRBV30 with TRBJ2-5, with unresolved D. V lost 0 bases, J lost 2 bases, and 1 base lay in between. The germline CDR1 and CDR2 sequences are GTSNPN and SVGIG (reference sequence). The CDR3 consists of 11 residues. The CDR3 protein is CAWSVQETQYF. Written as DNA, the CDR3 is TGTGCCTGGAGTGTACAAGAGACCCAGTACTTC.

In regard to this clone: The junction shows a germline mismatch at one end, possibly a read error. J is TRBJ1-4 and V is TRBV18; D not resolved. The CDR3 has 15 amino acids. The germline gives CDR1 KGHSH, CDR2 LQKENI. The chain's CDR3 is CATSIEAATNEKLFF. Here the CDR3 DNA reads TGTGCCACCTCAATAGAGGCGGCAACTAATGAAAAACTGTTTTTT.

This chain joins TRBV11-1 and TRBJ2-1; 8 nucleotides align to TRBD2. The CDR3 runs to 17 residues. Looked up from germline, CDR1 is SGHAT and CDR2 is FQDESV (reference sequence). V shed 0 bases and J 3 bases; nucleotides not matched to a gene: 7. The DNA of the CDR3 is TGTGCCAGCAGCTTAGCGCGGGGGGAAGGTGACTACAATGAGCAGTTCTTC. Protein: CASSLARGEGDYNEQFF.

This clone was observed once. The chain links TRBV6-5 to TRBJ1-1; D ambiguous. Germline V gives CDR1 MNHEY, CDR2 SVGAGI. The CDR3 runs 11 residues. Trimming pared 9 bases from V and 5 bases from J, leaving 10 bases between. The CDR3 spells CASRELTEAFF. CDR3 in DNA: TGTGCCAGTAGGGAATTGACTGAAGCTTTCTTT.

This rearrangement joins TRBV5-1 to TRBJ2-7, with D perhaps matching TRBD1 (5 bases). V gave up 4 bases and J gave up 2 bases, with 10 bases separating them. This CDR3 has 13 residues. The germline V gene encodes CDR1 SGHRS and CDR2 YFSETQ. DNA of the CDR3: TGCGCCAGCAGCATAGGACAAACCTACGAGCAGTACTTC. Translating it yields CASSIGQTYEQYF.

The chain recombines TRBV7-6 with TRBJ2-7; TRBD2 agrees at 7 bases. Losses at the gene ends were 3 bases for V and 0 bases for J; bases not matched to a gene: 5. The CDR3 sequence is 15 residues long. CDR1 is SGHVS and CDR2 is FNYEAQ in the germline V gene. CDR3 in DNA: TGTGCCAGCAGCTTCGACGGGAGGTCCTCCTACGAGCAGTACTTC. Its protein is CASSFDGRSSYEQYF.

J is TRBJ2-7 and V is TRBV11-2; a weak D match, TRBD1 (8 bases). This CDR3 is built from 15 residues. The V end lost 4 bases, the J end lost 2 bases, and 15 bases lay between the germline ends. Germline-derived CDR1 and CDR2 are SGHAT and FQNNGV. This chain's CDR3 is CASSYTGGATYEQYF. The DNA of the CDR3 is TGTGCCAGCAGCTATACAGGGGGGGCCACCTACGAGCAGTACTTC.

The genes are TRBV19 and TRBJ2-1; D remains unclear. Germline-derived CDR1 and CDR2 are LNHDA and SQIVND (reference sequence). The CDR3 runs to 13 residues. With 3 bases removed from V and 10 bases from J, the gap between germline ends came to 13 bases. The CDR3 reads CASSIRFWAEQFF. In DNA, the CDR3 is TGTGCCAGTAGTATCCGTTTTTGGGCCGAGCAGTTCTTC.

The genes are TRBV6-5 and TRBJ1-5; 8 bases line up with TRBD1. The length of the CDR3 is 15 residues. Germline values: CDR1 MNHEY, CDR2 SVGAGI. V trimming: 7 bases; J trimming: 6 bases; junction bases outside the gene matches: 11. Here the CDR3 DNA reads TGTGCCAGCACTAAACTTTCGACAGGGGCTCAGCCCCAGCATTTT. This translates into CASTKLSTGAQPQHF.

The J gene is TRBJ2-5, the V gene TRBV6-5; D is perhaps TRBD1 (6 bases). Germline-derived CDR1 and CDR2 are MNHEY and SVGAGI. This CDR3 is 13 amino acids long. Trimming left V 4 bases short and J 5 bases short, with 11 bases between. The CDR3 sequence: CASSSRGGETQYF. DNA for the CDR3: TGTGCCAGCAGTTCCAGGGGTGGGGAGACCCAGTACTTC.